What follows are 20 T cell receptor beta chains derived from one specimen sequenced in a study of cytomegalovirus exposure and HLA in healthy donors. The PCR contained 60 Vbeta and 13 Jbeta primers. Measured with immunoSEQ multiplex PCR; TCRdb has only the in-frame clones, and not every one. Counted here are about 120,000 clones, approximately 80% occurring once; the ten biggest clones make up roughly 3.5%. Sequenced sample: PBMCs. These receptors came from a human donor in good health.

V is TRBV11-2 and J is TRBJ2-7; 9 nucleotides align to TRBD1. Per germline, CDR1 SGHAT and CDR2 FQNNGV. This CDR3 comprises 13 residues. V lost 5 bases and J lost 4; bases outside the gene matches: 3. CDR3 sequence reads: CASSPGTGYEQYF. The CDR3 bases are TGTGCCAGCAGCCCGGGGACAGGGTACGAGCAGTACTTC.

V is TRBV19 and J is TRBJ2-7; weak D call: TRBD1 (6 bases). Germline V gene sequence: CDR1 LNHDA, CDR2 SQIVND (reference sequence). The CDR3 runs 15 residues. V was shortened by 3 bases and J by 1 base, with 13 bases between the two germline ends. The CDR3 DNA sequence: TGTGCCAGTAGTATCACCGGGACACGATCCTACGAGCAGTACTTC. This sequence encodes CASSITGTRSYEQYF. The complete variable domain, with remaining parts taken from reference TRBV19 and TRBJ2-7, reads DGGITQSPKYLFRKEGQNVTLSCEQNLNHDAMYWYRQDPGQGLRLIYYSQIVNDFQKGDIAEGYSVSREKKESFPLTVTSAQKNPTAFYLCASSITGTRSYEQYFGPGTRLTVT.

This chain joins TRBV29-1 and TRBJ2-1, with a tentative D call TRBD2 (6 bases). Germline V gene lookup returns CDR1 SQVTM and CDR2 ANQGSEA. The CDR3 consists of 13 residues. The V end was cut by 4 bases, the J end by 7 bases, with 14 bases between. CDR3 loop: CSVGGGMGNEQFF. CDR3 DNA sequence: TGCAGCGTTGGGGGCGGGATGGGGAATGAGCAGTTCTTC.

The chain joins TRBV7-6 to TRBJ2-7; 10 bases map to TRBD1. The germline V gene has CDR1 SGHVS and CDR2 FNYEAQ. J was trimmed by 2 bases and V by 4 bases; bases with no gene match: 5. This CDR3 has 15 residues. In DNA form, the CDR3 reads TGTGCCAGCAGCTCCCTGGACAGGGGGACCTACGAGCAGTACTTC. It yields the protein CASSSLDRGTYEQYF.

The chain recombines TRBV10-3 with TRBJ2-1; the match to TRBD2 covers 9 bases. There are 17 residues in the CDR3. Trimming removed 0 bases from V and 4 bases from J; junction bases left unmatched: 7. CDR1 ENHRY and CDR2 SYGVKD come from the germline V gene. CDR3 DNA: TGTGCCATCAGTGAGTCGCTCAGGGCGGGAGGGTACAATGAGCAGTTCTTC. Translated: CAISESLRAGGYNEQFF.

The V gene is TRBV19, the J gene TRBJ2-4, with D perhaps matching TRBD2 (6 bases). Germline CDR1 and CDR2: LNHDA and SQIVND (reference sequence). Trimming left V 0 bases short and J 0 bases short, with 18 bases between. This CDR3 region has 19 residues. The CDR3 is CASSIEPSAVSGAKNIQYF. CDR3 sequence (DNA): TGTGCCAGTAGTATAGAGCCTAGCGCCGTCTCTGGAGCCAAAAACATTCAGTACTTC.

The J gene is TRBJ1-1, the V gene TRBV2; D is uncertain. The ends were cut back, 3 bases at V and 6 bases at J, with 8 bases in the middle. Germline V lookup: CDR1 SNHLY, CDR2 FYNNEI. The CDR3 consists of 12 residues. DNA for the CDR3: TGTGCCAGCAGTGACCCAGTATCTGAAGCTTTCTTT. It translates to CASSDPVSEAFF.

The chain combines TRBV6-1 with TRBJ1-1; D possibly corresponds to TRBD1 (6 bases). Trimming cost V 7 bases and J 0 bases, with 12 bases left between them. The length of the CDR3 is 14 residues. Germline loops: CDR1 MNHNS, CDR2 SASEGT. CDR3 amino acids: CASIDTGLNTEAFF. CDR3 sequence (DNA): TGTGCCAGCATTGACACAGGGCTGAACACTGAAGCTTTCTTT.

The chain links TRBV19 to TRBJ2-3; D ambiguous. V lost 3 bases, J lost 3 bases, and 7 bases lay in between. CDR1 is LNHDA, CDR2 SQIVND, per germline (reference sequence). The CDR3 sequence is 13 residues long. DNA of the CDR3: TGTGCCAGTAGTATTGGCACGACAGATACGCAGTATTTT. Its protein product is CASSIGTTDTQYF.

This clone was counted between two and nine times. The chain links TRBV19 to TRBJ1-1; the D is unclear. Germline lookup yields CDR1 LNHDA and CDR2 SQIVND (reference sequence). Trimming removed 3 bases from V and 4 bases from J, with 15 bases in between. The CDR3 sequence is 15 residues long. The CDR3 bases are TGTGCCAGTAGTATTACGGGTGGGAGGGCCACTGAAGCTTTCTTT. This translates into CASSITGGRATEAFF.

The chain combines TRBV10-3 with TRBJ2-7, with D tentatively TRBD2 (5 bases). The V end was cut by 3 bases, the J end by 0 bases, with 12 bases between. The CDR3 is 15 amino acids. Germline lookup yields CDR1 ENHRY and CDR2 SYGVKD. CDR3 protein: CAISDIPGSSYEQYF. The CDR3 nucleotides are TGTGCCATCAGTGACATTCCGGGGTCCTCCTACGAGCAGTACTTC.

The genes are TRBV15 and TRBJ2-7; D possibly corresponds to TRBD1 (6 bases). The CDR3 length is 15 residues. From germline, CDR1 is LNHNV and CDR2 YYDKDF (reference sequence). Trimming took 1 base from V and 2 from J, leaving 12 bases between them. The CDR3: CATSRGTGPTYEQYF. In nucleotides, the CDR3 is TGTGCCACCAGCAGAGGTACAGGGCCGACCTACGAGCAGTACTTC.

Of note for this clone: Different DNA sequences within this sample yield the same CDR3. The V and J genes are TRBV5-4 and TRBJ1-2; weak D call: TRBD1 (6 bases). Germline values: CDR1 SGHNT, CDR2 YYREEE (reference sequence). This CDR3 region has 15 residues. Trimming removed 4 bases from V and 3 bases from J, with 16 bases in between. The CDR3 DNA reads as TGTGCCAGCAGCGGCACAGGGAATCCGGACTATGGCTACACCTTC. Translation gives CASSGTGNPDYGYTF.

This chain links TRBV28 with TRBJ2-7, with 11 positions matching TRBD2. The V and J ends lost 5 bases and 4 bases, in that order; junction bases with no gene match: 10. Germline lookup yields CDR1 MDHEN and CDR2 SYDVKM. The CDR3 runs 16 residues. In DNA, the CDR3 is TGTGCCAGCAGTCTTCCCACTAGCGGGAGTTGGTACGAGCAGTACTTC. Encoded protein: CASSLPTSGSWYEQYF.

This clone was observed a few times. This chain links TRBV6-6 with TRBJ2-7; D remains ambiguous. Germline values: CDR1 MNHNY, CDR2 SVGAGI (reference sequence). V lost 0 bases and J 4 bases, leaving 10 bases between the germline ends. This CDR3 spans 14 amino acids. The CDR3 reads CASSYSIPGYEQYF. In DNA, the CDR3 is TGTGCCAGCAGTTACTCGATCCCCGGGTACGAGCAGTACTTC.

The V and J genes are TRBV6-5 and TRBJ2-7; perhaps TRBD2 as D (6 bases). V was cut by 5 bases and J by 2 bases, with 13 bases left in between. CDR1 MNHEY and CDR2 SVGAGI come from the germline V gene. The CDR3 has 14 amino acids. CDR3 in amino acids: CASSAQGGTYEQYF. In DNA form, the CDR3 reads TGTGCCAGCAGTGCCCAGGGAGGTACCTACGAGCAGTACTTC.

This clone was seen just once. V gene TRBV7-2 combines with J gene TRBJ2-1; D unclear. This CDR3 is built from 12 residues. V was clipped by 0 bases and J by 9 bases, with 6 bases between them. Germline V gives CDR1 SGHTA, CDR2 FQGNSA. CDR3 nucleotides: TGTGCCAGCAGCTTAGCGCGGTTTGAGCAGTTCTTC. Translated: CASSLARFEQFF.

This chain links TRBV6-5 with TRBJ2-7; D is perhaps TRBD1 (5 bases). Germline V CDR1 and CDR2: MNHEY, SVGAGI. V lost 2 bases to trimming and J lost 6 bases, with 14 bases between them. CDR3 length: 14 amino acids. Written as DNA, the CDR3 is TGTGCCAGCAGTTACGGTCAGGGCATCGGCGAGCAGTACTTC. Translation: CASSYGQGIGEQYF.

The chain combines TRBV5-4 with TRBJ1-2; TRBD1 aligns across 11 bases. J gave up 6 bases and V 4 bases, and 8 bases lay outside the gene matches. The V gene's germline CDR1 is SGHNT and CDR2 YYREEE (reference sequence). The CDR3 loop spans 15 amino acids. Here the CDR3 DNA reads TGTGCCAGCAGCCAGTGGACAGGGGGCGACGATGGCTACACCTTC. This gives the protein CASSQWTGGDDGYTF.

This clone was counted between two and nine times. This rearrangement joins TRBV5-5 to TRBJ2-6; 7 nucleotides agree with TRBD2. The junction had 6 bases not matched to a gene; V was cut back by 0 bases and J by 0 bases. Germline CDR1 and CDR2: SGHKS and YYEKEE (reference sequence). There are 18 residues in the CDR3. The CDR3 nucleotides are TGTGCCAGCAGCTTGGAGCCGGGAGGCAACTCTGGGGCCAACGTCCTGACTTTC. Residues: CASSLEPGGNSGANVLTF.